Listed here are 19 T cell receptor beta chains from one sample, sequenced in a study of T cells in Graves' hyperthyroidism and ophthalmopathy (dated by TCRdb to between 2017 and 2020). The library was prepared using multiplex PCR. Sequencer: Illumina HiSeq 2000. TCR beta CDR3 regions were amplified from RNA transcripts. A first-round RT-PCR of the TCR CDR3 used the HTBI primer set with the Qiagen OneStep RT-PCR kit. TCRdb reprocessed the public reads (quality trimming at Q25 with fastp, clone calling with MiXCR) and kept in-frame beta chains. Each entry merges the rows of one CDR3 protein and shows their most common DNA and genes. Present in this sample are 650,000 to 750,000 distinct CDR3 sequences, about 14% of which were seen just once. 10% of the sample lies in the top ten. The specimen was blood. The receptors originated from a woman between 18 and 30 years old with Graves' hyperthyroidism.

Points on this clonotype: A much larger clone is a single base away; this may be a read error. V gene TRBV20-1 combines with J gene TRBJ2-1, with D tentatively TRBD2 (6 bases). This CDR3 contains 15 residues. CDR1 and CDR2 (germline): DFQATT, SNEGSKA (reference sequence). For the CDR3, the DNA is TGCAGTGGTAGAGTACGGTCGTTAGCGGCCAATGAGCAGTTCTTC. It encodes CSGRVRSLAANEQFF.

The chain is built from TRBV7-9 and TRBJ1-5; D gene uncertain. This CDR3 is built from 13 residues. Germline CDR1 and CDR2: SEHNR and FQNEAQ (reference sequence). V lost 5 bases to trimming and J lost 13 bases, with 18 bases between them. The CDR3 nucleotides read TGTGCCAGCAGCCAGTCAACGGCGTTGTATCAGCATTTT. Its translation: CASSQSTALYQHF.

This clonotype was detected ten times or more. This chain links TRBV5-1 with TRBJ2-7, with unresolved D. CDR3 length equals 13 residues. Per germline, CDR1 SGHRS and CDR2 YFSETQ. Deletions cut 0 bases from V and 3 bases from J, with 7 bases between. The CDR3, as DNA: TGCGCCAGCAGCTTGGGGCAGTTCTACGAGCAGTACTTC. Translating it yields CASSLGQFYEQYF.

This clonotype appeared a few times. The chain employs TRBV24-1 and TRBJ2-6; possibly TRBD2 for D (6 bases). This CDR3 region has 18 residues. V was cut by 2 bases and J by 2 bases, with 15 bases left in between. Germline assignment: CDR1 KGHDR and CDR2 SFDVKD. In DNA form, the CDR3 reads TGTGCCACCAGTGATTCAGTGGGAGGTCACGCTGGGGCCAACGTCCTGACTTTC. It translates to CATSDSVGGHAGANVLTF.

This clonotype was observed at least ten times. The chain has TRBV7-9 and TRBJ2-7; possibly TRBD1 or TRBD2 for D (5 bases each). Germline assignment: CDR1 SEHNR and CDR2 FQNEAQ (reference sequence). The germline V and J ends were trimmed by 1 base and 3 bases, with 13 bases remaining between them. The length of the CDR3 is 15 residues. The CDR3 coding sequence is TGTGCCAGCAGCTTAGGTGGGTCGGGGCTCTACGAGCAGTACTTC. This codes for CASSLGGSGLYEQYF.

J is TRBJ1-3 and V is TRBV6-5; D unclear. Trimming left V 3 bases short and J 0 bases short, with 9 bases between. The CDR3 totals 15 residues. Per the germline V gene, CDR1 is MNHEY and CDR2 is SVGAGI. The CDR3, as DNA: TGTGCCAGCAGTTATGGGAAGTTCTCTGGAAACACCATATATTTT. This translates into CASSYGKFSGNTIYF.

Many counts were recorded for this clonotype. As DNA, the CDR3 is TGTGCCAGCAGGCGCACTAGTCGGGAGCAGTTCTTC. Its protein product is CASRRTSREQFF. The chain is built from TRBV28 and TRBJ2-1; maybe TRBD2 (5 bases). V was trimmed by 6 bases and J by 10 bases, leaving 13 bases between them. Germline V gives CDR1 MDHEN, CDR2 SYDVKM. CDR3 length: 12 residues.

V gene TRBV20-1 combines with J gene TRBJ1-2; D is perhaps TRBD1 (6 bases). Trimming pared 2 bases from V and 2 bases from J, leaving 9 bases between. The CDR3 covers 13 residues. The germline CDR1 and CDR2 sequences are DFQATT and SNEGSKA (reference sequence). Here the CDR3 DNA reads TGCAGTGCTAGACTAGACAGGAACTATGGCTACACCTTC. This gives the protein CSARLDRNYGYTF.

The chain links TRBV6-5 to TRBJ2-3; D ambiguous. This CDR3 region has 14 residues. The germline CDR1 and CDR2 sequences are MNHEY and SVGAGI. V shed 1 base and J shed 4 bases, with 9 bases lying between them. The CDR3 DNA reads as TGTGCCAGCAGTTACTACAGAAACGCAGATACGCAGTATTTT. Its translation is CASSYYRNADTQYF.

The chain employs TRBV19 and TRBJ1-2; 7 nucleotides align to TRBD1. Germline values: CDR1 LNHDA, CDR2 SQIVND (reference sequence). The CDR3 totals 14 residues. J was trimmed by 8 bases and V by 2 bases; bases with no gene match: 8. CDR3 nucleotide sequence: TGTGCCAGTAGTATAAGACAGGGTACGGGAGGCTACACCTTC. It specifies CASSIRQGTGGYTF.

CDR3 sequence: CASSRSGFSYNEQFF. CDR3 sequence (DNA): TGTGCCAGTTCCCGAAGCGGATTTTCCTACAATGAGCAGTTCTTC. The genes are TRBV19 and TRBJ2-1; possible D gene TRBD2, 5 bases. Looked up from germline, CDR1 is LNHDA and CDR2 is SQIVND (reference sequence). The CDR3 is 15 residues long. V gave up 8 bases and J gave up 1 base, with 15 bases separating them.

In this sample, this clonotype turned up a few times. The chain joins TRBV29-1 to TRBJ2-7; TRBD1 might be the D (6 bases). CDR3 length: 11 amino acids. Trimming took off 7 bases at V and 4 bases at J, with 11 bases between the two ends. The germline V gene has CDR1 SQVTM and CDR2 ANQGSEA. As DNA, the CDR3 is TGCAGCGCCCAACAGGGATACGAGCAGTACTTC. It yields the protein CSAQQGYEQYF.

This clonotype showed up many times. CDR3 in amino acids: CASSQGNRGNNQPQHF. DNA of the CDR3: TGCGCCAGCAGCCAAGGAAACAGGGGGAACAATCAGCCCCAGCATTTT. The chain uses TRBV4-1 and TRBJ1-5; 8 nucleotides match TRBD1. With 1 base clipped from V and 3 bases from J, the junction kept 5 bases outside the gene matches. The CDR3 is made up of 16 amino acids. In germline, CDR1 is MGHRA, CDR2 YSYEKL.

This clonotype occurred once. A clone one base away is much larger, so this may be a read error. The CDR3 reads CASSPSGRTQYF. DNA of the CDR3: TGTGCCAGCAGTCCCAGCGGAAGGACCCAGTACTTC. The J gene is TRBJ2-5, the V gene TRBV12-3 or TRBV12-4; the D gene is possibly TRBD2 (5 bases). With 5 bases removed from V and 7 bases from J, the gap between germline ends came to 11 bases. The CDR3 length is 12 residues.

The V and J genes are TRBV6-1 and TRBJ2-1, with D unresolved. CDR1 is MNHNS, CDR2 SASEGT, per germline. V lost 10 bases and J 4 bases, leaving 14 bases between the germline ends. The CDR3 length is 13 residues. The CDR3 bases are TGTGCCACCAGCGACCAGGCATACAATGAGCAGTTCTTC. Protein: CATSDQAYNEQFF.

This clonotype was seen many times. V is TRBV3-1 and J is TRBJ1-1; D is uncertain. CDR3 length equals 14 residues. The V and J ends lost 4 bases and 5 bases respectively, with 14 bases between them. Per germline, CDR1 LGHDT and CDR2 YNNKEL (reference sequence). The CDR3 bases are TGTGCCAGCAGCCCCGGACGAAGTTGGACTGAAGCTTTCTTT. It codes for CASSPGRSWTEAFF.

At least ten counts were recorded for this clonotype. The rearrangement uses TRBV7-9 and TRBJ1-4; D is uncertain. Germline values: CDR1 SEHNR, CDR2 FQNEAQ (reference sequence). Between the trimmed V and J ends, which lost 1 base and 7 bases, there was a span of 22 bases. The CDR3 sequence is 18 residues long. The CDR3 region has the DNA TGTGCCAGCAGCTTAGTGGGTGCGGCTGGCGTTCGGGGTGAAAAACTGTTTTTT. Residues: CASSLVGAAGVRGEKLFF.

The table lists this clonotype with a few counts. This chain links TRBV9 with TRBJ2-2; D gene unclear. The V end was cut by 3 bases, the J end by 7 bases, with 16 bases between. Germline V lookup: CDR1 SGDLS, CDR2 YYNGEE. This CDR3 has 15 residues. The CDR3 loop reads CASSDPVVPGGELFF. The CDR3 nucleotides read TGTGCCAGCAGCGACCCAGTTGTTCCCGGCGGGGAGCTGTTTTTT.

The chain employs TRBV2 and TRBJ2-7; D perhaps matches TRBD2 (6 bases). Deletions cut 5 bases from V and 7 bases from J, with 12 bases between. Germline V gene lookup returns CDR1 SNHLY and CDR2 FYNNEI. The CDR3 has 12 amino acids. The CDR3 DNA is TGTGCCAGCAGTCTGAACCGGGAGGAGCAGTACTTC. Its protein is CASSLNREEQYF. The complete variable domain, with remaining parts taken from reference TRBV2 and TRBJ2-7, reads EPEVTQTPSHQVTQMGQEVILRCVPISNHLYFYWYRQILGQKVEFLVSFYNNEISEKSEIFDDQFSVERPDGSNFTLKIRSTKLEDSAMYFCASSLNREEQYFGPGTRLTVT.